A single TCR beta chain is shown here with its context. What antigen it recognizes has not been identified. Base qualities are not at hand, and no much larger clone is one base apart. The immunoSEQ Assay, a bias-controlled multiplex PCR, was used to amplify TCRbeta CDR3 regions from genomic DNA. The original methods were these. The number of nucleated cells in each sample was estimated from the amplification of reference gene primers within the assay. To quantify the absolute abundance of each unique TCRbeta CDR3 rearrangement, sequence reads were collapsed and filtered. For each sample, productive Simpson clonality was calculated by taking the square root of Simpson's diversity index across productive rearrangements. Drawn from immuneACCESS, this table holds only the in-frame rearrangements with V and J called that TCRdb kept. Clones are partly lost; checked studies trace under half to an unresolved V gene and leave the rest unexplained. From that table come the V and J calls and clone size; the DNA was used to work out D and trimming. The sample table records about 230,000 clones; 88% of these occur just once. The ten largest clones take up roughly 2.3% of the sample.

Enrolling through a virtual design, the prospective study's participants ranged in age from about 18 to 89 years and lived across about two dozen United States geographic areas. Cohort assignment in the prospective study relied on participant-reported clinical history from a screening survey and a study questionnaire. In the prospective study, mobile phlebotomists collected whole blood, serum and a nasopharyngeal or oropharyngeal swab from each participant. Additional blood draws and questionnaires over an approximately 2-month period could optionally be provided by prospective study participants. Blood samples from the prospective study were shipped frozen or at room temperature prior to DNA extraction. This sample is part of a study of blood T cell repertoires in COVID-19 (dated by TCRdb to the early 2020s). Regarding the research as a whole: Collaborator samples came from the United States, Italy and Spain and covered acute and convalescent phases of COVID-19. The material from the prospective study consisted of cDNA or gDNA derived from T cells, B-cell-depleted T cells, or PBMCs. Deeply sampled blood TCRbeta repertoires from subjects exposed to, actively infected with, or recovered from COVID-19 were included in the dataset. The repertoires were made available in a free public database intended to serve as a resource for research on the immune response to SARS-CoV-2. The samples were drawn from two sources: the first 160 participants of the ongoing ImmuneRACE study, and some 1,300 subjects contributed by 6 global collaborators. The sample metadata nearly always contained a de-identified subject ID, COVID-19 status, age in years and sex. Where available, HLA class I and class II types were obtained from metadata supplied by the sample provider rather than from assay-based typing.

The research as a whole found: How much clinical and demographic metadata was included differed by source and by participant, and the metadata was provided uncurated.

Input material: PBMCs or T cells enriched from blood (not recorded which). The clonotype was recovered from a woman aged 40 to 50 with acute COVID-19.

CDR3 loop: CASSGQPRTDTQYF. In nucleotide form, the sequence is TGTGCCAGCTCTGGACAGCCGCGCACAGATACGCAGTATTTT. This sequence uses TRBV18 and TRBJ2-3; perhaps TRBD1 is the D gene, with 6 bases matching. Sequences KGHSH (CDR1) and LQKENI (CDR2) are obtained from the germline V gene. The junction carries 11 bases between V and J, which are trimmed by 6 bases and 1 base respectively. The CDR3 sequence holds 14 residues, the cysteine and phenylalanine included. Just CDR3 DNA is preserved here, 42 bases in frame from base 1.